One and the same sample provided the 3 T cell receptor beta chains below, sequenced in a study of T cells after yellow fever vaccination. Using its own MiXCR run on the 5' RACE reads, TCRdb lists one record per CDR3 protein. The sample holds hundreds of thousands of distinct CDR3 sequences, 13% seen once. The starting material was PBMCs, obtained on the day of the yellow fever booster vaccination. Receptors were obtained from a young man who received the YFV17D yellow fever vaccine.

Many counts were recorded for this clonotype. The CDR3 loop is CSVEGSNTDTQYF. The CDR3 coding sequence is TGCAGCGTTGAAGGAAGCAACACAGATACGCAGTATTTT. The V and J genes are TRBV29-1 and TRBJ2-3; D is uncertain. Trimming removed 1 base at V and 2 bases at J, with 7 bases between. Germline CDR1 is SQVTM and CDR2 is ANQGSEA. There are 13 residues in the CDR3.

This clonotype was seen a few times. CDR3 loop: CASRGEGNEQFF. CDR3 coding DNA: TGTGCCAGCAGGGGGGAGGGCAATGAGCAGTTCTTC. The chain employs TRBV6-6 and TRBJ2-1, with 7 bases matching TRBD2. V lost 6 bases, J lost 6 bases, and 2 bases stayed unmatched. This CDR3 contains 12 residues. CDR1 is MNHNY and CDR2 is SVGAGI in the germline V gene (reference sequence).

The chain joins TRBV29-1 to TRBJ2-7; 11 bases match TRBD1. The length of the CDR3 is 15 residues. Germline assignment: CDR1 SQVTM and CDR2 ANQGSEA. Unmatched junction bases numbered 12, after V lost 6 bases and J lost 5 bases. CDR3 region: CSVTKTGTGGNEQYF. The CDR3 DNA follows: TGCAGCGTCACCAAAACCGGGACAGGGGGTAACGAGCAGTACTTC.